This T cell receptor beta chain was obtained from a study of blood T cell repertoires in COVID-19. Background on the study: COVID-19 samples collected from the United States, Italy and Spain covered acute and convalescent phases. Nucleic acid was either cDNA or gDNA, and it came from T cells, B-cell-depleted T cells, or PBMCs.

The authors' processing: It was from reference gene primer amplification that nucleated cell counts were estimated. Libraries were prepared by immunoSEQ multiplex PCR; TCRdb keeps only in-frame clonotypes and omits some of them. The V and J calls and clone size come from that table; D and trimming were worked out from the DNA. The profile shows 400,000 to 550,000 clones, 80% to 90% of them singletons. Sequenced sample: peripheral blood. This clonotype was obtained from a woman aged 30 to 39 with acute or convalescent COVID-19.

CDR3 sequence: CASSSVGWGSSGGYTF. The DNA for the CDR3 is TGTGCCAGCAGTTCAGTGGGGTGGGGCTCCTCTGGGGGCTACACCTTC. The chain links TRBV28 to TRBJ1-2; D is possibly TRBD1 (5 bases). The CDR3 consists of 16 residues. Trimming removed 4 bases from V and 8 bases from J, with 23 bases in between. Germline V gene lookup returns CDR1 MDHEN and CDR2 SYDVKM.